Listed here are 14 T cell receptor beta chains from one sample, sequenced in a study of CD8 T cells in ankylosing spondylitis. One entry per CDR3 protein, called by TCRdb with MiXCR from the 5' RACE reads. In the table there are some 340,000 distinct CDR3 sequences, under 15% of which are singletons. Material for sequencing was blood, either unsorted or a sorted T cell fraction (not recorded which). Receptors were obtained from a male donor with ankylosing spondylitis or in good health (not recorded which).

A few counts support this clonotype. The genes are TRBV6-1 and TRBJ2-2, with TRBD2 matching over 7 bases. V lost 7 bases, J lost 6 bases, and 8 bases stayed unmatched. The CDR3 runs 14 residues. Germline V gene lookup returns CDR1 MNHNS and CDR2 SASEGT. The CDR3 region is CASIGLGRPGELFF. The CDR3 DNA follows: TGTGCCAGCATCGGACTAGGAAGGCCCGGGGAGCTGTTTTTT.

This clonotype has a handful of counts. V gene TRBV21-1 combines with J gene TRBJ2-3; the table's D gene call, TRBD2, was not cross checked with the DNA. TRBV21-1 is recorded as a pseudogene. The CDR3 sequence is 17 residues long. In DNA, the CDR3 is TGTGCCAGCAGCCCTTGGACTAGCGGGAGTCACCCAGATACGCAGTATTTT. Amino acid sequence: CASSPWTSGSHPDTQYF.

This clonotype was found a few times. The chain is built from TRBV4-1 and TRBJ1-5; maybe TRBD1 (5 bases). The germline V gene encodes CDR1 MGHRA and CDR2 YSYEKL. V was clipped by 0 bases and J by 2 bases, with 14 bases between them. CDR3 length: 17 residues. The CDR3 spells CASSQDGLGVGNQPQHF. CDR3 sequence (DNA): TGCGCCAGCAGCCAAGATGGATTAGGGGTTGGCAATCAGCCCCAGCATTTT.

This clonotype was seen more than once but under ten times. The chain carries TRBV9 and TRBJ2-3; tentatively, D is TRBD2 (6 bases). The CDR3 loop spans 16 amino acids. Per the germline V gene, CDR1 is SGDLS and CDR2 is YYNGEE. Between the trimmed V and J ends, which lost 4 bases and 2 bases, there was a span of 17 bases. CDR3 loop: CASSLRRDSATDTQYF. CDR3 DNA sequence: TGTGCCAGCAGCCTTCGCCGGGACTCAGCCACAGATACGCAGTATTTT.

The sample holds many counts of this clonotype. The CDR3 DNA reads as TGCGCCAGCAGCACTCAGGGGTCAAGTTATGGCTACGAGCAGTACTTC. It yields the protein CASSTQGSSYGYEQYF. This chain connects TRBV5-1 to TRBJ2-7, with TRBD1 as a possible D gene (6 bases). Deletions cut 4 bases from V and 3 bases from J, with 20 bases between. Germline values: CDR1 SGHRS, CDR2 YFSETQ. The CDR3 runs to 16 residues. Full variable domain (rest looked up from reference TRBV5-1 and TRBJ2-7): KAGVTQTPRYLIKTRGQQVTLSCSPISGHRSVSWYQQTPGQGLQFLFEYFSETQRNKGNFPGRFSGRQFSNSRSEMNVSTLELGDSALYLCASSTQGSSYGYEQYFGPGTRLTVT.

Many counts were recorded for this clonotype. V and J are TRBV5-1 and TRBJ2-5; D is uncertain. Germline V CDR1 and CDR2: SGHRS, YFSETQ. Trimming pared 5 bases from V and 2 bases from J, leaving 7 bases between. The CDR3 contains 12 residues. The CDR3 region has the DNA TGCGCCAGCAGGGAGCAGCAAGAGACCCAGTACTTC. Residues: CASREQQETQYF.

This clonotype was seen a handful of times. This chain links TRBV29-1 with TRBJ2-5; D is possibly TRBD1 (6 bases). The CDR3 has 14 amino acids. Germline V gene sequence: CDR1 SQVTM, CDR2 ANQGSEA. Trimming removed 6 bases from V and 4 bases from J, with 18 bases in between. The CDR3, as DNA: TGCAGCGTCCGGCAGGGGCCCCAGGGAGAGACCCAGTACTTC. It encodes CSVRQGPQGETQYF.

The V and J genes are TRBV29-1 and TRBJ2-1; TRBD1 aligns across 11 bases. V shed 7 bases and J 6 bases; nucleotides not matched to a gene: 8. The germline V gene has CDR1 SQVTM and CDR2 ANQGSEA. The CDR3 spans 14 residues. CDR3 loop: CSGDGTGGRNEQFF. DNA of the CDR3: TGCAGCGGGGACGGGACAGGGGGTCGCAATGAGCAGTTCTTC.

A few counts support this clonotype. V is TRBV20-1 and J is TRBJ2-1; D not resolved. Germline CDR1 and CDR2: DFQATT and SNEGSKA (reference sequence). The CDR3 sequence is 10 residues long. Trimming stripped 4 bases from V and 8 bases from J, with 6 bases between. The CDR3 DNA is TGCAGTGCTATGAGCTATGAGCAGTTCTTC. Residues: CSAMSYEQFF.

This clonotype was seen only a few times. The gene calls are TRBV6-1 and TRBJ1-2, with 7 bases matching TRBD1. The CDR3 consists of 13 residues. In germline, CDR1 is MNHNS, CDR2 SASEGT. Unmatched junction bases numbered 7, after V lost 8 bases and J lost 4 bases. CDR3 amino acids: CASLRNRGYGYTF. Written as DNA, the CDR3 is TGTGCCAGCCTTAGGAACAGGGGCTATGGCTACACCTTC.

This clonotype was seen a handful of times. The rearrangement links TRBV25-1 to TRBJ1-1, with a weak D call TRBD1 (6 bases). CDR1 and CDR2 from the germline V gene are MGHDK and SYGVNS. The CDR3 has 13 residues. The ends were cut back, 2 bases at V and 10 bases at J, with 14 bases in the middle. The CDR3 reads CASSEETGKGAFF. The CDR3 nucleotides are TGTGCCAGCAGTGAAGAAACAGGGAAGGGAGCTTTCTTT.

This clonotype came up many times. Sequence at one end of the junction differs from germline and may be a read error. The genes are TRBV5-1 and TRBJ1-2; weak D call: TRBD1 (5 bases). Germline loops: CDR1 SGHRS, CDR2 YFSETQ. The CDR3 spans 12 residues. CDR3 region: CASSPGGDGYTF. The CDR3 DNA is TGTGCCAGCTCCCCCGGGGGAGATGGCTACACCTTC.

The genes are TRBV5-1 and TRBJ2-5; D unclear. Germline V gene sequence: CDR1 SGHRS, CDR2 YFSETQ. V was pared by 2 bases and J by 2 bases, with 7 bases between. This CDR3 has 13 amino acids. CDR3 amino acids: CASSFDPQETQYF. The CDR3 DNA follows: TGCGCCAGCAGCTTTGACCCTCAAGAGACCCAGTACTTC.

This clonotype was observed at least ten times. The chain carries TRBV7-2 and TRBJ2-1; 8 bases are a match to TRBD2. The CDR3 covers 15 residues. The germline gives CDR1 SGHTA, CDR2 FQGNSA. With V trimmed by 1 base and J by 9 bases, 8 bases remained unmatched. The CDR3 sequence is CASSLGRLARFEQFF. In nucleotides, the CDR3 is TGTGCCAGCAGCTTAGGCCGACTAGCGAGGTTTGAGCAGTTCTTC.